Listed here are 21 T cell receptor beta chains from one sample, sequenced in a study of early T cells in non-severe SARS-CoV-2 infection. In TCRdb, the 5' RACE reads were re-called with MiXCR into one record per CDR3 protein. Of 55,000 to 75,000 distinct CDR3 sequences listed, about 8.4% were seen once; the top ten hold approximately 3.6%. The specimen sequenced was whole blood. Receptor source: an adult who was a healthcare worker with PCR-confirmed SARS-CoV-2 infection or an uninfected control (not recorded which).

The sample holds many counts of this clonotype. This chain uses TRBV3-1 with TRBJ2-5; D not certain. This CDR3 has 14 residues. Looked up from germline, CDR1 is LGHDT and CDR2 is YNNKEL (reference sequence). The V end was cut by 1 base, the J end by 3 bases, with 9 bases between. CDR3 coding DNA: TGTGCCAGCAGCCAAGTAGGGCTAGAAGAGACCCAGTACTTC. As protein: CASSQVGLEETQYF.

The chain joins TRBV4-1 to TRBJ2-2, with 8 bases fitting TRBD2. Germline CDR1 reads MGHRA; CDR2 reads YSYEKL. Trimming at V came to 0 bases and at J to 4 bases, leaving 4 bases not matched to a gene. This CDR3 region has 16 residues. The CDR3 sequence: CASSQEAGDGTGELFF. CDR3 coding DNA: TGCGCCAGCAGCCAAGAAGCGGGAGATGGCACCGGGGAGCTGTTTTTT.

This clonotype came up many times. The gene calls are TRBV3-1 and TRBJ1-5; D call uncertain. The germline V gene encodes CDR1 LGHDT and CDR2 YNNKEL (reference sequence). V was shortened by 3 bases and J by 4 bases, with 10 bases between the two germline ends. The CDR3 extends over 14 amino acids. The CDR3 loop is CASSHGRQNQPQHF. CDR3 DNA sequence: TGTGCCAGCAGCCACGGACGGCAGAATCAGCCCCAGCATTTT.

This clonotype was recorded a few times. V usage is TRBV5-1 and J usage is TRBJ2-5; perhaps TRBD1 as D (6 bases). The CDR3 covers 13 residues. The V end was cut by 1 base, the J end by 5 bases, with 9 bases between. Germline V gives CDR1 SGHRS, CDR2 YFSETQ. DNA of the CDR3: TGCGCCAGCAGCTTGACAGGGTATGAGACCCAGTACTTC. Protein: CASSLTGYETQYF.

At least ten counts were recorded for this clonotype. The rearrangement joins TRBV7-2 to TRBJ2-1; TRBD2 matches 10 bases. With 6 bases clipped from V and 3 bases from J, the junction kept 5 bases outside the gene matches. Looked up from germline, CDR1 is SGHTA and CDR2 is FQGNSA. This CDR3 is built from 15 residues. DNA for the CDR3: TGTGCCAGCAGTCTCCCTAGCGGGGGCTACAATGAGCAGTTCTTC. This translates into CASSLPSGGYNEQFF.

This clonotype showed up many times. The chain combines TRBV7-9 with TRBJ2-3; 7 nucleotides align to TRBD2. V shed 1 base, J shed 6 bases, and the junction held 7 bases outside the gene matches. The germline V gene encodes CDR1 SEHNR and CDR2 FQNEAQ (reference sequence). CDR3 size: 15 residues. Here the CDR3 reads CASSLDGRAFDTQYF. CDR3 nucleotides: TGTGCCAGCAGCTTAGATGGGAGGGCCTTCGATACGCAGTATTTT.

This clonotype was counted at least ten times. This chain joins TRBV6-5 and TRBJ2-1; TRBD2 aligns across 11 bases. This CDR3 comprises 15 residues. Germline V gene lookup returns CDR1 MNHEY and CDR2 SVGAGI. V lost 5 bases, J lost 8 bases, and 8 bases stayed unmatched. The CDR3: CASSPLAGGPDEQFF. The DNA for the CDR3 is TGTGCCAGCAGTCCTTTAGCGGGAGGGCCTGATGAGCAGTTCTTC.

The chain is built from TRBV27 and TRBJ2-7; 9 bases align to TRBD1. Germline-derived CDR1 and CDR2 are MNHEY and SMNVEV (reference sequence). J was trimmed by 1 base and V by 6 bases; bases with no gene match: 13. The CDR3 is 17 amino acids. The CDR3 region is CASSPTPPGQGSYEQYF. CDR3 DNA sequence: TGTGCCAGCAGCCCTACCCCTCCTGGACAGGGGTCCTACGAGCAGTACTTC.

This clonotype has at least ten counts. The V and J genes are TRBV5-1 and TRBJ2-4; TRBD1 is a possible D gene (6 bases). Per the germline V gene, CDR1 is SGHRS and CDR2 is YFSETQ. The length of the CDR3 is 17 residues. The V and J ends lost 4 bases and 0 bases respectively, with 17 bases between them. The CDR3 nucleotides read TGCGCCAGCAGCAACGCAGGGGCTGCGATAGCCAAAAACATTCAGTACTTC. Translation gives CASSNAGAAIAKNIQYF.

The chain carries TRBV5-5 and TRBJ1-5; a possible D gene is TRBD1 (5 bases). The V gene's germline CDR1 is SGHKS and CDR2 YYEKEE (reference sequence). Trimming removed 3 bases at V and 7 bases at J, with 11 bases between. The CDR3 sequence is 13 residues long. The CDR3 region is CASSSGRYQPQHF. CDR3 in DNA: TGTGCCAGCAGCTCAGGGCGGTACCAGCCCCAGCATTTT.

Written as DNA, the CDR3 is TGTGCCAGCAGCCTCCCGGGACAGCCATACGAGCAGTACTTC. This translates into CASSLPGQPYEQYF. V is TRBV5-4 and J is TRBJ2-7; TRBD1 matches 7 bases. With 4 bases clipped from V and 4 bases from J, the junction kept 8 bases outside the gene matches. The CDR3 loop spans 14 amino acids. Germline values: CDR1 SGHNT, CDR2 YYREEE (reference sequence).

Many counts were recorded for this clonotype. The rearrangement links TRBV7-6 to TRBJ2-1; 16 nucleotides match TRBD2. The trim removed 4 bases at V and 8 bases at J, leaving 5 bases unmatched. Looked up from germline, CDR1 is SGHVS and CDR2 is FNYEAQ. The CDR3 length is 16 residues. CDR3: CASSSGLAGGLYEQFF. CDR3 nucleotide sequence: TGTGCCAGCAGCTCGGGACTAGCGGGAGGGCTCTATGAGCAGTTCTTC. Full variable domain (missing parts from reference TRBV7-6 and TRBJ2-1): GAGVSQSPRYKVTKRGQDVALRCDPISGHVSLYWYRQALGQGPEFLTYFNYEAQQDKSGLPNDRFSAERPEGSISTLTIQRTEQRDSAMYRCASSSGLAGGLYEQFFGPGTRLTVL.

This clonotype showed up many times. The chain joins TRBV7-9 to TRBJ2-1, with D unclear. Deletions cut 5 bases from V and 4 bases from J, with 6 bases between. The CDR3 totals 12 residues. Germline V gene lookup returns CDR1 SEHNR and CDR2 FQNEAQ (reference sequence). CDR3: CASSHRYNEQFF. The DNA of the CDR3 is TGTGCCAGCAGCCACCGTTACAATGAGCAGTTCTTC.

This clonotype was seen at least ten times. The chain has TRBV24-1 and TRBJ2-1, with TRBD2 matching 9 bases. CDR1 KGHDR and CDR2 SFDVKD come from the germline V gene. The CDR3 runs to 17 residues. V lost 5 bases and J lost 2; bases outside the gene matches: 9. CDR3 nucleotides: TGTGCCACCAGTGGGGTTAGCGGGAGTAATCCCTACAATGAGCAGTTCTTC. Protein sequence: CATSGVSGSNPYNEQFF.

This clonotype was picked up many times. The chain uses TRBV5-1 and TRBJ2-1; TRBD2 aligns across 9 bases. CDR1 and CDR2 (germline): SGHRS, YFSETQ. The ends lost 0 bases at V and 5 bases at J; junction bases unmatched: 3. This CDR3 is built from 15 residues. Here the CDR3 DNA reads TGCGCCAGCAGCTTGGTTAGCGGGAGAAACAATGAGCAGTTCTTC. Its translation is CASSLVSGRNNEQFF.

V and J are TRBV24-1 and TRBJ1-1, with TRBD1 identical over 8 bases. Germline V gives CDR1 KGHDR, CDR2 SFDVKD. V was pared by 6 bases and J by 8 bases, with 10 bases of the junction left unmatched. The CDR3 has 14 residues. Here the CDR3 reads CATSLDRVFYEAFF. The CDR3 DNA reads TGTGCCACCAGTTTGGACAGGGTGTTCTACGAAGCTTTCTTT.

The J gene is TRBJ2-5, the V gene TRBV5-4; D ambiguous. Trimming stripped 0 bases from V and 2 bases from J, with 8 bases between. Germline V gene data show CDR1 as SGHNT and CDR2 as YYREEE (reference sequence). This CDR3 contains 14 residues. Written as DNA, the CDR3 is TGTGCCAGCAGCTTGGCAGGAACACAAGAGACCCAGTACTTC. It specifies CASSLAGTQETQYF.

This clonotype was detected many times. The genes are TRBV5-4 and TRBJ2-1; D possibly matches TRBD1 or TRBD2 (5 bases each). The CDR3 extends over 16 amino acids. Trimming left V 3 bases short and J 4 bases short, with 17 bases between. The germline gives CDR1 SGHNT, CDR2 YYREEE (reference sequence). CDR3 region: CASSSGPLVQYNEQFF. CDR3 nucleotides: TGTGCCAGCAGCTCGGGGCCGTTAGTTCAGTACAATGAGCAGTTCTTC.

This clonotype has more than one count but fewer than ten. The genes are TRBV28 and TRBJ1-1; D possibly corresponds to TRBD1 (5 bases). The CDR3 spans 15 residues. The V end lost 5 bases, the J end lost 1 base, and 14 bases lay between the germline ends. Germline V lookup: CDR1 MDHEN, CDR2 SYDVKM. The CDR3 DNA is TGTGCCAGCAGTCCCATCGGCCAGGGGAACACTGAAGCTTTCTTT. Translating it yields CASSPIGQGNTEAFF.

This clonotype was observed a few times. V and J are TRBV9 and TRBJ2-1; D perhaps matches TRBD1 (5 bases). Germline V CDR1 and CDR2: SGDLS, YYNGEE. V was cut by 0 bases and J by 7 bases, with 8 bases left in between. CDR3 size: 13 residues. The chain's CDR3 is CASSVERGNEQFF. Written as DNA, the CDR3 is TGTGCCAGCAGCGTAGAAAGGGGAAATGAGCAGTTCTTC.

The V and J genes are TRBV20-1 and TRBJ2-1, with 11 positions matching TRBD2. CDR3 length: 14 amino acids. J was trimmed by 6 bases and V by 5 bases; bases with no gene match: 6. CDR1 DFQATT and CDR2 SNEGSKA come from the germline V gene (reference sequence). CDR3 sequence: CSAPATSGINEQFF. In DNA, the CDR3 is TGCAGTGCTCCCGCGACTAGCGGGATCAATGAGCAGTTCTTC.